This T cell receptor (beta chain) appears in the sequencing data of a study of response to subunit inactivated influenza vaccine. The study's findings and limits: New T cells are recruited in small numbers by each seasonal influenza vaccination, according to the authors' suggestion.

TCRdb re-called the RT-PCR reads through MiXCR, storing one row per CDR3 protein. The repertoire consists of hundreds of thousands of distinct CDR3 sequences, with around 14% occurring once and the leading ten covering roughly 12%. This clonotype has a count of ten or more. Antigen unknown. The sample was PBMCs from blood, taken roughly 12 days after vaccination. This TCR came from a man aged 45-65 years who received an inactivated influenza vaccine.

Here the CDR3 reads CSADRRQETQYF. CDR3 nucleotide sequence: TGCAGCGCTGACAGGAGACAAGAGACCCAGTACTTC. This chain joins TRBV29-1 and TRBJ2-5, with a possible D match to TRBD1 (6 bases). From germline, CDR1 is SQVTM and CDR2 ANQGSEA. V lost 7 bases, J lost 2 bases, and 11 bases lay in between. The CDR3 length is 12 residues.